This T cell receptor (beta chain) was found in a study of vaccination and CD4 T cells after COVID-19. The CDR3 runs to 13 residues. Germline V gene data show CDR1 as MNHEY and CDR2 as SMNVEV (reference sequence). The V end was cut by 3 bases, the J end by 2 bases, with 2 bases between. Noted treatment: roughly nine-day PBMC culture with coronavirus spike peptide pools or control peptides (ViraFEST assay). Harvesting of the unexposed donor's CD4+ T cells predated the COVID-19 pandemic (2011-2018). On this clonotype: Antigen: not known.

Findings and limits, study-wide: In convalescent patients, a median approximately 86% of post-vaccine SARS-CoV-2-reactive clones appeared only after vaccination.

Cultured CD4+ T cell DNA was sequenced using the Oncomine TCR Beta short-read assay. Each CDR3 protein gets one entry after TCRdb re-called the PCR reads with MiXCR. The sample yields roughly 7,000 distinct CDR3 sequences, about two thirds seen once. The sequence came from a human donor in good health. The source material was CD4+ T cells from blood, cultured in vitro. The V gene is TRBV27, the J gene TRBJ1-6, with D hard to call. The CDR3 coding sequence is TGTGCCAGCAGTTTCACCTATAATTCACCCCTCCACTTT. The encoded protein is CASSFTYNSPLHF.